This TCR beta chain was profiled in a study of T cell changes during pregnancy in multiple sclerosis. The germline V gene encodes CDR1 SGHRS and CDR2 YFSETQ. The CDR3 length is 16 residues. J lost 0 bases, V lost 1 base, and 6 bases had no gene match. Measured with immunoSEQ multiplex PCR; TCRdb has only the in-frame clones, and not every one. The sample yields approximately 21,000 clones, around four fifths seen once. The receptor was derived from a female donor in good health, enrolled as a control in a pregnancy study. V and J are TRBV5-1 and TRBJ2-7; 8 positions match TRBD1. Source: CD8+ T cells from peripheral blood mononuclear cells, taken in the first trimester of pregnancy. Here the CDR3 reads CASSLRAQGASYEQYF. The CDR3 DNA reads TGCGCCAGCAGCTTGAGGGCCCAGGGGGCCTCCTACGAGCAGTACTTC.